Listed below are T cell receptor beta chains from one sample, sequenced in a study of T cell changes during pregnancy in multiple sclerosis. Produced via immunoSEQ multiplex PCR; TCRdb's table is partial and in-frame only. The sample carries 79,000 or so clones, 70% to 90% recorded once. The starting material was peripheral blood, obtained before pregnancy. Receptor source: a female donor with multiple sclerosis, enrolled in a pregnancy study. CDR3s include the opening cysteine and the closing phenylalanine or tryptophan. A D gene is named only where the DNA matches it firmly. Expanded clones get a size class; other rows say once, few or many, or leave the size out.

j_call: TRBJ2-3; clone_size: -; v_call: TRBV4-2; d_call: -; cdr3_aa: CASSQGAGNTDTQYF; cdr3_nt: TGTGCCAGCAGCCAAGGGGCAGGAAACACAGATACGCAGTATTTT
j_call: TRBJ2-2; clone_size: -; v_call: TRBV6-4; d_call: TRBD2; cdr3_aa: CASSDSRTSETGELFF; cdr3_nt: TGTGCCAGCAGTGACTCGAGGACTAGCGAAACCGGGGAGCTGTTTTTT
j_call: TRBJ1-6; clone_size: -; v_call: TRBV7-8; d_call: -; cdr3_aa: CASSLNSGYNSPLHF; cdr3_nt: TGTGCCAGCAGCTTAAATTCCGGTTATAATTCACCCCTCCACTTT
j_call: TRBJ2-6; clone_size: -; v_call: TRBV5-1; d_call: -; cdr3_aa: CASEGGSGANVLTF; cdr3_nt: TGCGCCAGCGAAGGGGGATCTGGGGCCAACGTCCTGACTTTC
j_call: TRBJ1-2; clone_size: -; v_call: TRBV6-5; d_call: -; cdr3_aa: CASSRTVGYGYTF; cdr3_nt: TGTGCCAGCAGCCGGACAGTAGGCTATGGCTACACCTTC
j_call: TRBJ1-3; clone_size: -; v_call: TRBV4-1; d_call: -; cdr3_aa: CASSQDVRVNLLSGNTIYF; cdr3_nt: TGCGCCAGCAGCCAAGATGTACGGGTAAATCTTCTCTCTGGAAACACCATATATTTT
j_call: TRBJ1-1; clone_size: many; v_call: TRBV11-2; d_call: -; cdr3_aa: CASSRDRNTFF; cdr3_nt: TGTGCCAGCAGCAGAGACAGAAACACTTTCTTT
j_call: TRBJ1-1; clone_size: once; v_call: TRBV6-6; d_call: -; cdr3_aa: CASIPEFRGPGTEAFF; cdr3_nt: TGTGCCAGCATTCCGGAGTTCAGGGGCCCCGGCACTGAAGCTTTCTTT
j_call: TRBJ1-1; clone_size: -; v_call: TRBV4-2; d_call: TRBD1; cdr3_aa: CASSQDPTGGFTEAFF; cdr3_nt: TGTGCCAGCAGCCAAGATCCGACAGGGGGCTTCACTGAAGCTTTCTTT
j_call: TRBJ2-2; clone_size: -; v_call: TRBV12-2; d_call: -; cdr3_aa: CASRLESPSPSTGELFF; cdr3_nt: TGTGCAAGTCGCTTAGAGTCCCCTTCCCCCAGCACCGGGGAGCTGTTTTTT
j_call: TRBJ2-1; clone_size: -; v_call: TRBV6-5; d_call: TRBD1; cdr3_aa: CASSYYGQGSYNEQFF; cdr3_nt: TGTGCCAGCAGTTATTACGGACAGGGCTCCTACAATGAGCAGTTCTTC
j_call: TRBJ2-7; clone_size: few; v_call: TRBV2; d_call: -; cdr3_aa: CASSISQSYSYEQYF; cdr3_nt: TGTGCCAGCAGCATAAGTCAATCCTACTCCTACGAGCAGTACTTC
j_call: TRBJ2-5; clone_size: once; v_call: TRBV10-1; d_call: TRBD1; cdr3_aa: CASSAGQGQETQYF; cdr3_nt: TGCGCCAGCAGTGCGGGACAGGGACAAGAGACCCAGTACTTC
j_call: TRBJ2-1; clone_size: -; v_call: TRBV7-2; d_call: TRBD1; cdr3_aa: CASSPGQAYNEQFF; cdr3_nt: TGTGCCAGCAGCCCGGGACAGGCTTACAATGAGCAGTTCTTC
j_call: TRBJ1-4; clone_size: -; v_call: TRBV21-1; d_call: -; cdr3_aa: CASSLGTGREKLFF; cdr3_nt: TGTGCCAGCAGCCTCGGGACAGGGCGAGAAAAACTGTTTTTT
j_call: TRBJ1-2; clone_size: -; v_call: TRBV4-2; d_call: -; cdr3_aa: CASSQEVTGSAPYGYTF; cdr3_nt: TGTGCCAGCAGCCAAGAGGTGACAGGCTCAGCCCCTTATGGCTACACCTTC
j_call: TRBJ1-2; clone_size: few; v_call: TRBV5-8; d_call: -; cdr3_aa: CASSLEDRAYGYTF; cdr3_nt: TGTGCCAGCAGCTTGGAGGACAGAGCGTATGGCTACACCTTC
j_call: TRBJ1-1; clone_size: -; v_call: TRBV7-3; d_call: TRBD1; cdr3_aa: CASSFEGARTEAFF; cdr3_nt: TGTGCCAGCAGCTTCGAGGGGGCGCGCACTGAAGCTTTCTTT
j_call: TRBJ1-2; clone_size: -; v_call: TRBV30; d_call: -; cdr3_aa: CAWSQEGVYGYTF; cdr3_nt: TGTGCCTGGAGTCAAGAGGGGGTTTATGGCTACACCTTC
j_call: TRBJ2-7; clone_size: -; v_call: TRBV19; d_call: TRBD2; cdr3_aa: CASAPGGNYEQYF; cdr3_nt: TGTGCCAGTGCCCCGGGGGGGAACTACGAGCAGTACTTC
j_call: TRBJ1-6; clone_size: -; v_call: TRBV18; d_call: TRBD1; cdr3_aa: CASSPSLGQGNNSPLHF; cdr3_nt: TGTGCCAGCTCACCATCGTTAGGACAGGGAAATAATTCACCCCTCCACTTT
j_call: TRBJ2-1; clone_size: once; v_call: TRBV6-5; d_call: TRBD1; cdr3_aa: CASSYSNRGSYNEQFF; cdr3_nt: TGTGCCAGCAGTTACTCGAACAGGGGTTCCTACAATGAGCAGTTCTTC
j_call: TRBJ2-1; clone_size: few; v_call: TRBV5-1; d_call: TRBD1; cdr3_aa: CASKTGSIYNEQFF; cdr3_nt: TGCGCCAGTAAGACAGGGTCCATTTACAATGAGCAGTTCTTC
j_call: TRBJ1-5; clone_size: -; v_call: TRBV12-5; d_call: -; cdr3_aa: CASGLGWTAGVYSNQPQHF; cdr3_nt: TGTGCTAGTGGTTTGGGCTGGACAGCCGGAGTATATAGCAATCAGCCCCAGCATTTT
j_call: TRBJ1-4; clone_size: -; v_call: TRBV6-1; d_call: TRBD1; cdr3_aa: CASSPGGQGEKLFF; cdr3_nt: TGTGCCAGTTCTCCAGGGGGCCAGGGAGAAAAACTGTTTTTT
j_call: TRBJ2-2; clone_size: -; v_call: TRBV6-6; d_call: -; cdr3_aa: CASSYLGQGTGELFF; cdr3_nt: TGTGCCAGCAGTTATCTTGGTCAGGGAACCGGGGAGCTGTTTTTT
j_call: TRBJ1-2; clone_size: -; v_call: TRBV2; d_call: -; cdr3_aa: CASKATGNYGYTF; cdr3_nt: TGTGCCAGCAAAGCGACAGGCAACTATGGCTACACCTTC
j_call: TRBJ2-7; clone_size: -; v_call: TRBV10-1; d_call: TRBD2; cdr3_aa: CASTLMTSGSSYEQYF; cdr3_nt: TGCGCCAGCACCCTGATGACTAGCGGGAGCTCCTACGAGCAGTACTTC
j_call: TRBJ2-3; clone_size: -; v_call: TRBV7-8; d_call: TRBD2; cdr3_aa: CASSTRRLAGGSDTQYF; cdr3_nt: TGTGCCAGCAGCACCCGAAGACTAGCGGGAGGGTCAGATACGCAGTATTTT
j_call: TRBJ2-5; clone_size: -; v_call: TRBV7-3; d_call: -; cdr3_aa: CASSPGGQETQYF; cdr3_nt: TGTGCCAGCAGCCCAGGAGGGCAAGAGACCCAGTACTTC
j_call: TRBJ1-4; clone_size: -; v_call: TRBV7-8; d_call: TRBD1; cdr3_aa: CASSLRWGRLRDRDEKLFF; cdr3_nt: TGTGCCAGCAGCTTACGCTGGGGGAGACTGAGGGACAGGGATGAAAAACTGTTTTTT
j_call: TRBJ2-3; clone_size: -; v_call: TRBV18; d_call: -; cdr3_aa: CASSEGEDTQYF; cdr3_nt: TGTGCCAGCTCAGAGGGGGAGGATACGCAGTATTTT
j_call: TRBJ2-7; clone_size: -; v_call: TRBV7-2; d_call: -; cdr3_aa: CASSLGALSGDSYEQYF; cdr3_nt: TGTGCCAGCAGCTTGGGGGCCCTCAGCGGGGACTCCTACGAGCAGTACTTC
j_call: TRBJ1-2; clone_size: -; v_call: TRBV2; d_call: -; cdr3_aa: CASKIQGNYGYTF; cdr3_nt: TGTGCCAGCAAAATACAGGGAAACTATGGCTACACCTTC
j_call: TRBJ1-1; clone_size: -; v_call: TRBV2; d_call: -; cdr3_aa: CASSPDGMNTEAFF; cdr3_nt: TGTGCCAGCAGTCCGGACGGGATGAACACTGAAGCTTTCTTT
j_call: TRBJ2-5; clone_size: -; v_call: TRBV7-6; d_call: -; cdr3_aa: CASSLDREETQYF; cdr3_nt: TGTGCCAGCAGCTTAGACCGAGAAGAGACCCAGTACTTC